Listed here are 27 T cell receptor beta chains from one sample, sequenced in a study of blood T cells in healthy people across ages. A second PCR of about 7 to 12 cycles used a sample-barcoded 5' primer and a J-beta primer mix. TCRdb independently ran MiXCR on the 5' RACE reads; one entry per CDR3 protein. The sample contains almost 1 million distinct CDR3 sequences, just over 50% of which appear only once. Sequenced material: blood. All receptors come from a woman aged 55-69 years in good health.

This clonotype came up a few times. Here the CDR3 DNA reads TGTGCCAGCAGAGCGGGAGGTACCTACGAGCAGTACTTC. This sequence encodes CASRAGGTYEQYF. This chain uses TRBV28 with TRBJ2-7; TRBD2 agrees at 9 bases. The CDR3 consists of 13 residues. Germline CDR1 reads MDHEN; CDR2 reads SYDVKM. V trimming: 6 bases; J trimming: 2 bases; junction bases outside the gene matches: 2. Full variable domain (remainder filled in from reference TRBV28 and TRBJ2-7): DVKVTQSSRYLVKRTGEKVFLECVQDMDHENMFWYRQDPGLGLRLIYFSYDVKMKEKGDIPEGYSVSREKKERFSLILESASTNQTSMYLCASRAGGTYEQYFGPGTRLTVT.

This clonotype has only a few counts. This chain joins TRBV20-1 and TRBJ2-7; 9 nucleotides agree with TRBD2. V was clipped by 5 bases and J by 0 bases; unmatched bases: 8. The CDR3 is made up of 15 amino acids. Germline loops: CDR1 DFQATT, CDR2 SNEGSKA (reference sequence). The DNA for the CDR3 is TGCAGTGCTGATTGGCAGCGGGAGGCCTCCTACGAGCAGTACTTC. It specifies CSADWQREASYEQYF.

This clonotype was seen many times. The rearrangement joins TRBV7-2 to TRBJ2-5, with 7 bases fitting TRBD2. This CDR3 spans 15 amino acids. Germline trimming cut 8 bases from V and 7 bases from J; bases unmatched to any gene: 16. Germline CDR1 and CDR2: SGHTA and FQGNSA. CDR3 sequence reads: CASRNRGRGVGTQYF. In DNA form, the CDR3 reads TGTGCCAGCCGAAACCGCGGGAGAGGTGTTGGGACCCAGTACTTC.

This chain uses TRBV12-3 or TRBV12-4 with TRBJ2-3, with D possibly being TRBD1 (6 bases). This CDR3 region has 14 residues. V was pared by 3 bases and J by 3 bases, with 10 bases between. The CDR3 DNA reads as TGTGCCAGCAGTTTTGACAGGTTTACAGATACGCAGTATTTT. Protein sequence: CASSFDRFTDTQYF.

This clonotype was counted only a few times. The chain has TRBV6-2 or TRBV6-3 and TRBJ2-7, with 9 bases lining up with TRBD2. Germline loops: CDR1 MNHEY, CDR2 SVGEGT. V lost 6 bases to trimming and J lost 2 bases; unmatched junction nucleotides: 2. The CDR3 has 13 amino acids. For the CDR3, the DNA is TGTGCCAGCAGGGTAGCGGGAGCCTACGAGCAGTACTTC. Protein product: CASRVAGAYEQYF.

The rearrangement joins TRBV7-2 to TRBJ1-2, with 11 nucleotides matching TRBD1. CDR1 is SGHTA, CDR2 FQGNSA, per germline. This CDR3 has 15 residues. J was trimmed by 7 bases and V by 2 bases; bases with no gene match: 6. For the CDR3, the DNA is TGTGCCAGCAGCTTATTTGGACAGGGGGCGGGTGGCTACACCTTC. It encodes CASSLFGQGAGGYTF.

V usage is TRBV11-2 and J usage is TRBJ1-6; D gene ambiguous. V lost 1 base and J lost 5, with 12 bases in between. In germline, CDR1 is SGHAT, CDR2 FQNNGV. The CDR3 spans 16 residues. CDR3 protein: CASSLGLTHHNSPLHF. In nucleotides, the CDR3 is TGTGCCAGCAGCTTAGGACTAACACACCATAATTCACCCCTCCACTTT.

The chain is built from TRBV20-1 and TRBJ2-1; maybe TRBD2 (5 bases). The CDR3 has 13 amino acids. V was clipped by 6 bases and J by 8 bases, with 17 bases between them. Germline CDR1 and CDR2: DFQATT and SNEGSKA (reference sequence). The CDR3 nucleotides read TGCAGTGCCGGCAGGAGCGGCCTGCATGAGCAGTTCTTC. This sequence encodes CSAGRSGLHEQFF.

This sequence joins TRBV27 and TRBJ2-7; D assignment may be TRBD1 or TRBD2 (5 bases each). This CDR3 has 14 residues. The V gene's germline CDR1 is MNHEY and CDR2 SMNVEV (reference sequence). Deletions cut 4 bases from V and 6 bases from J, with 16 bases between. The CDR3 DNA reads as TGTGCCAGCAGTTCCGGGACCGCCGGAATCGAGCAGTACTTC. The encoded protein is CASSSGTAGIEQYF.

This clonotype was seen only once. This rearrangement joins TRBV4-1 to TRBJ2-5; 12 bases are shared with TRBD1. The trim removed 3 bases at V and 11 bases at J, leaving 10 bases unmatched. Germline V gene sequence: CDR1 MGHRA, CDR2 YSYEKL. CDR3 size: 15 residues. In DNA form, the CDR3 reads TGCGCCAGCAGCCAGACCGGGACAGGGGGCAACAAGCAGTACTTC. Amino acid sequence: CASSQTGTGGNKQYF.

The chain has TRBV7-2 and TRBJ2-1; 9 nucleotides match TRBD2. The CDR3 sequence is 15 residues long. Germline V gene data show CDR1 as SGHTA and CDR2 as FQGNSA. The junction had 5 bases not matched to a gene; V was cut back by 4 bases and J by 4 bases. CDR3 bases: TGTGCCAGCAGCTATGGACTAGCGAGATACAATGAGCAGTTCTTC. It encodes CASSYGLARYNEQFF.

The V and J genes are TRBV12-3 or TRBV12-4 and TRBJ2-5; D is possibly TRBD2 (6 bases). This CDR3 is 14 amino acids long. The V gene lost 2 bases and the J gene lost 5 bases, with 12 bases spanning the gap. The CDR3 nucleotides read TGTGCCAGCAGTTTACAGGAGGCGGGGGAGACCCAGTACTTC. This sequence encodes CASSLQEAGETQYF.

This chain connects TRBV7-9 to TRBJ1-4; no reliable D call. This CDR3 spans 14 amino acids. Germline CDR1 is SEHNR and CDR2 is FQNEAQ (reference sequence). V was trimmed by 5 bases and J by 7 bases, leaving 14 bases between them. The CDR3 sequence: CASSPAQRPEKLFF. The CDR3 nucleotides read TGTGCCAGCAGCCCCGCCCAGCGACCTGAAAAACTGTTTTTT.

Here the CDR3 DNA reads TGTGCCAGCAGCCAAGGGGGCGTCGCTTACAATGAGCAGTTCTTC. Amino acids: CASSQGGVAYNEQFF. The rearrangement joins TRBV3-1 to TRBJ2-1; D is possibly TRBD1 (5 bases). Germline V gives CDR1 LGHDT, CDR2 YNNKEL (reference sequence). The CDR3 is made up of 15 amino acids. Trimming took off 1 base at V and 4 bases at J, with 11 bases between the two ends.

The DNA of the CDR3 is TGCAGTGCAAAAGAGGGCGCTATGCCGCAGTACTTC. Translating gives CSAKEGAMPQYF. The V and J genes are TRBV20-1 and TRBJ2-5, with D perhaps TRBD2 (5 bases). The V end was cut by 6 bases, the J end by 11 bases, with 19 bases between. CDR3 size: 12 residues. Germline V gene data show CDR1 as DFQATT and CDR2 as SNEGSKA (reference sequence).

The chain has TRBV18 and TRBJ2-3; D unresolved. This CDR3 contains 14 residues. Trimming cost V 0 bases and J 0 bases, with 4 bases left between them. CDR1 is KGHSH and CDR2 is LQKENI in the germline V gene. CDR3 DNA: TGTGCCAGCTCACCACCGGCCAGCACAGATACGCAGTATTTT. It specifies CASSPPASTDTQYF.

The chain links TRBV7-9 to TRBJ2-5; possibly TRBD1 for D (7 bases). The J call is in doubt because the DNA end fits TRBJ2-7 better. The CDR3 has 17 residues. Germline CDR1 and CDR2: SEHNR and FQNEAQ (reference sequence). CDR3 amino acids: CASSLTRQGRGFSEQYF. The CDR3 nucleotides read TGTGCCAGCAGCTTAACCAGACAGGGTCGGGGGTTCAGCGAGCAGTACTTC.

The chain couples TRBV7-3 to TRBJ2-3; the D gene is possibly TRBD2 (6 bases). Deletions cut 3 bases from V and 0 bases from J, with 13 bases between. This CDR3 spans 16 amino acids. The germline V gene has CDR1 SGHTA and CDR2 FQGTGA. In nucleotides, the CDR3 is TGTGCCAGCAGCTTTGGTGGGCGGGGAAGCACAGATACGCAGTATTTT. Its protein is CASSFGGRGSTDTQYF.

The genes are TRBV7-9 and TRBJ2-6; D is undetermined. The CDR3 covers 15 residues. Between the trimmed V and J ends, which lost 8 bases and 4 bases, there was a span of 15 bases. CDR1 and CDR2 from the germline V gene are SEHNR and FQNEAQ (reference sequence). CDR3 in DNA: TGTGCCAGCGGTTTCCAACCCAGGGGGGCCAACGTCCTGACTTTC. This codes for CASGFQPRGANVLTF.

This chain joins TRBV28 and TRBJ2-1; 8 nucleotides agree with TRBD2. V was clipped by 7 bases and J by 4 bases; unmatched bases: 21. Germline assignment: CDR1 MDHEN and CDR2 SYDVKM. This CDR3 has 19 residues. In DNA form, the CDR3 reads TGTGCCAGCAATTCACTAGCGGCTTGGGAGGGTGGTTATTACAATGAGCAGTTCTTC. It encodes CASNSLAAWEGGYYNEQFF.

As DNA, the CDR3 is TGTGCCAGCAGTTTGGTTCGCACTGGGGCCAACGTCCTGACTTTC. Its protein product is CASSLVRTGANVLTF. The chain carries TRBV27 and TRBJ2-6; D not certain. V lost 3 bases and J lost 2, with 8 bases in between. The CDR3 length is 15 residues. From germline, CDR1 is MNHEY and CDR2 SMNVEV (reference sequence). The full variable domain, in which reference TRBV27 and TRBJ2-6 provide the parts outside the CDR3, is EAQVTQNPRYLITVTGKKLTVTCSQNMNHEYMSWYRQDPGLGLRQIYYSMNVEVTDKGDVPEGYKVSRKEKRNFPLILESPSPNQTSLYFCASSLVRTGANVLTFGAGSRLTVL.

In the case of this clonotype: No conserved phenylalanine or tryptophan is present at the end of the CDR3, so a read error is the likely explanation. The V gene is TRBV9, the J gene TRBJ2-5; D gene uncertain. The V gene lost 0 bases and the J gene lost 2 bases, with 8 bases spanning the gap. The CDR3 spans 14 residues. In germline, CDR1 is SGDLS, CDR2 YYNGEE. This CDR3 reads CASSVVPVQETQYL. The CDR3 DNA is TGTGCCAGCAGCGTAGTACCCGTACAAGAGACCCAGTACTTA.

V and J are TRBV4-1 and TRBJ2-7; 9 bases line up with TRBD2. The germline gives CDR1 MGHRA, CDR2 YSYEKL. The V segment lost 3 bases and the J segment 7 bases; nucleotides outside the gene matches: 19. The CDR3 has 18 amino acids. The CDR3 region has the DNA TGCGCCAGCAGCCAGGCCCTGGCTGGCGGGAGGGCCTGGAATGAGCAGTACTTC. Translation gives CASSQALAGGRAWNEQYF.

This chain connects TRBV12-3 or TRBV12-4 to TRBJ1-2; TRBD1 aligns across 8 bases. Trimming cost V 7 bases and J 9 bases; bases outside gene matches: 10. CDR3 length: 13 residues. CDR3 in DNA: TGTGCCAGCACCACGGACAGGGCGGGGAGCTACACCTTC. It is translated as CASTTDRAGSYTF.

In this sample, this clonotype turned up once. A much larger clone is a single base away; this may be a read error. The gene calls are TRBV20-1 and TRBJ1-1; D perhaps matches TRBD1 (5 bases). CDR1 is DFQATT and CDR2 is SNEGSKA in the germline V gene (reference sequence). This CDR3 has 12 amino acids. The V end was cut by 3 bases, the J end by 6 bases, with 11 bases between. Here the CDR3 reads CSASGDPAEAFF. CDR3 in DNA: TGCAGTGCTAGTGGGGACCCTGCTGAAGCTTTCTTT.

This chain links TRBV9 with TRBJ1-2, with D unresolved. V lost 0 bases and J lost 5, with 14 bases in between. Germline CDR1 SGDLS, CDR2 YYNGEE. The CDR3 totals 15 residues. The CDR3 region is CASSVGGLQRYGYTF. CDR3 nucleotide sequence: TGTGCCAGCAGCGTAGGCGGGTTGCAGCGGTATGGCTACACCTTC.

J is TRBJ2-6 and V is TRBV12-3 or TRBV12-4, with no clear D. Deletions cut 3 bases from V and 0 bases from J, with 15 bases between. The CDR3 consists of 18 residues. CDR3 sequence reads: CASSFPIGRPSGANVLTF. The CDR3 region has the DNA TGTGCCAGCAGTTTTCCGATTGGACGACCCTCTGGGGCCAACGTCCTGACTTTC.